Listed below are T cell receptor beta chains from one sample, sequenced in a study of blood T cell repertoires in COVID-19. The protocol was immunoSEQ multiplex PCR, while the TCRdb copy is restricted to in-frame clones and leaves out a portion. The sample shows around 380,000 clones, around 87% of them seen only once. Sequencing was carried out using PBMCs or T cells enriched from blood (not recorded which). The source is a man younger than 40 who had recovered from COVID-19. Each CDR3 is given with its conserved first and last residue. The order of the fields is clone size, J gene, V gene, D gene, CDR3 DNA, CDR3 protein. The D gene is left open where the match is weak. Size is omitted from some rows. Given values are once, few, many or a class for expanded clones.

size: few
J: TRBJ2-1
V: TRBV12-3/TRBV12-4
D: TRBD1
DNA: TGTGCCAGCAGTACACAGGGGGAAAATGAGCAGTTCTTC
CDR3: CASSTQGENEQFF

size: .
J: TRBJ1-1
V: TRBV4-1
D: .
DNA: TGCGCCAGCAGCCAACAGGACACTGAAGCTTTCTTT
CDR3: CASSQQDTEAFF

size: .
J: TRBJ1-1
V: TRBV12-1
D: .
DNA: TGTGCCAGCAGCTTTGCGCTACAGATCATGAACACTGAAGCTTTCTTT
CDR3: CASSFALQIMNTEAFF

size: .
J: TRBJ2-3
V: TRBV5-1
D: TRBD2
DNA: TGCGCCAGCAGCCCAGTAGCGGGGTCCCGCACAGATACGCAGTATTTT
CDR3: CASSPVAGSRTDTQYF

size: .
J: TRBJ1-3
V: TRBV3-1/TRBV3-2
D: TRBD1
DNA: TGTGCCAGCAGTGGGACAGCCCAGTCTGGAAACACCATATATTTT
CDR3: CASSGTAQSGNTIYF

size: .
J: TRBJ1-3
V: TRBV3-1/TRBV3-2
D: .
DNA: TGTGCCAGCAGCCAAGACGCGTTCTCTGGAAACACCATATATTTT
CDR3: CASSQDAFSGNTIYF

size: .
J: TRBJ2-1
V: TRBV30
D: TRBD1
DNA: TGTGCCTGGGGGGGTGGGACAGTCTCCTACAATGAGCAGTTCTTC
CDR3: CAWGGGTVSYNEQFF

size: few
J: TRBJ2-6
V: TRBV6-1
D: .
DNA: TGTGCCAGCAGTGAGCACATCAACTCTGGGGCCAACGTCCTGACTTTC
CDR3: CASSEHINSGANVLTF

size: .
J: TRBJ2-7
V: TRBV19
D: TRBD1
DNA: TGTGCCAGTAAGGTCGGTTCGGGACAGGCGTCCTACGAGCAGTACTTC
CDR3: CASKVGSGQASYEQYF

size: once
J: TRBJ2-7
V: TRBV6-5
D: .
DNA: TGTGCCAGCAGGGGGGGGCGACTGTACGAGCAGTACTTC
CDR3: CASRGGRLYEQYF

size: .
J: TRBJ1-3
V: TRBV18
D: .
DNA: TGTGCCAGCTCGTCACCAGGGGCAGTCTCTGGAAACACCATATATTTT
CDR3: CASSSPGAVSGNTIYF

size: .
J: TRBJ1-5
V: TRBV7-2
D: .
DNA: TGTGCCAGCAGCTCACAAGTCAATCAGCCCCAGCATTTT
CDR3: CASSSQVNQPQHF

size: .
J: TRBJ1-5
V: TRBV29-1
D: .
DNA: TGCAGCGCTGGGGCGGAGTATCAGCCCCAGCATTTT
CDR3: CSAGAEYQPQHF

size: once
J: TRBJ2-7
V: TRBV18
D: TRBD1
DNA: TGTGCCAGCTCACCACCGGGGACAGGGGGCGACGAGCAGTACTTC
CDR3: CASSPPGTGGDEQYF

size: .
J: TRBJ1-6
V: TRBV12-3/TRBV12-4
D: .
DNA: TGTGCCAGCAGTTTGAGGGTGACTTCACCCCTCCACTTT
CDR3: CASSLRVTSPLHF

size: .
J: TRBJ1-1
V: TRBV30
D: .
DNA: TGTGCCTGGAGTGTAGCGATGAACACTGAAGCTTTCTTT
CDR3: CAWSVAMNTEAFF

size: once
J: TRBJ2-1
V: TRBV7-9
D: TRBD2
DNA: TGTGCCAGCAGCGTTAGCGGGGGGTCCAACAATGAGCAGTTCTTC
CDR3: CASSVSGGSNNEQFF

size: .
J: TRBJ2-1
V: TRBV6-5
D: .
DNA: TGTGCCACCAAACTAGCCCTCTCCTACAATGAGCAGTTCTTC
CDR3: CATKLALSYNEQFF

size: .
J: TRBJ1-1
V: TRBV5-4
D: TRBD1
DNA: TGTGCCAGCAGTCTGGACAGGGTCACTGAAGCTTTCTTT
CDR3: CASSLDRVTEAFF

size: few
J: TRBJ1-2
V: TRBV29-1
D: TRBD1
DNA: TGCAGCGTTGAGCAGACAGGGGATGGCTATGGCTACACCTTC
CDR3: CSVEQTGDGYGYTF

size: .
J: TRBJ2-4
V: TRBV7-2
D: TRBD1
DNA: TGTGCCAGCAGCTTAGAGGGGACAGGGATAATTCAGTACTTC
CDR3: CASSLEGTGIIQYF

size: .
J: TRBJ2-4
V: TRBV5-5
D: TRBD1
DNA: TGTGCCAGCAGCTTGGGGATACAGGGGATGGGCATTCAGTACTTC
CDR3: CASSLGIQGMGIQYF

size: .
J: TRBJ2-3
V: TRBV30
D: .
DNA: TGTGCCTGGAGTTTGGCAGGGGCTTATATCACAGATACGCAGTATTTT
CDR3: CAWSLAGAYITDTQYF

size: once
J: TRBJ1-2
V: TRBV13
D: .
DNA: TGTGCCAGCGCCTTACTGGACGGGGTTGGCTACACCTTC
CDR3: CASALLDGVGYTF

size: .
J: TRBJ1-4
V: TRBV6-5
D: .
DNA: TGTGCCAGCAGTCTAGACAGGTCGGGTGTGTTTGGACTGTTTTTT
CDR3: CASSLDRSGVFGLFF

size: few
J: TRBJ1-4
V: TRBV4-3
D: .
DNA: TGCGCCAGCAGCCCCGACCTCGACCTTCCCGGGGAAAAACTGTTTTTT
CDR3: CASSPDLDLPGEKLFF

size: .
J: TRBJ2-7
V: TRBV10-2
D: TRBD1
DNA: TGCGCCATCAGACAGGGCGGAGACGAGCAGTACTTC
CDR3: CAIRQGGDEQYF

size: .
J: TRBJ1-5
V: TRBV10-3
D: TRBD1
DNA: TGTGCCATCAGTGAGGGGACAGAAGGTCATCAGCCCCAGCATTTT
CDR3: CAISEGTEGHQPQHF

size: .
J: TRBJ1-5
V: TRBV7-2
D: .
DNA: TGTGCCAGCAGCTTAGTTTCCGGGTATAGCAATCAGCCCCAGCATTTT
CDR3: CASSLVSGYSNQPQHF

size: .
J: TRBJ2-7
V: TRBV5-1
D: .
DNA: TGCGCCAGCAGCTTGGGGGGTAGCGGTTCCTACGAGCAGTACTTC
CDR3: CASSLGGSGSYEQYF

size: .
J: TRBJ1-1
V: TRBV27
D: .
DNA: TGTGCCAGCAGTTACCGACAGAACACTGAAGCTTTCTTT
CDR3: CASSYRQNTEAFF

size: .
J: TRBJ1-1
V: TRBV29-1
D: .
DNA: TGCAGCGTTTTAAGAGACACTGAAGCTTTCTTT
CDR3: CSVLRDTEAFF

size: .
J: TRBJ2-2
V: TRBV2
D: .
DNA: TGTGCCAGCAGTGAAAGAATACGGGAGTTTGGCGGGGAGCTGTTTTTT
CDR3: CASSERIREFGGELFF

size: .
J: TRBJ1-5
V: TRBV7-2
D: .
DNA: TGTGCCAGCAGCTTATATTCGGGTAGCAATCAGCCCCAGCATTTT
CDR3: CASSLYSGSNQPQHF

size: .
J: TRBJ2-2
V: TRBV7-2
D: TRBD2
DNA: TGTGCCAGCAGCTTAGTAGCGGGGAACACCGGGGAGCTGTTTTTT
CDR3: CASSLVAGNTGELFF

size: .
J: TRBJ1-3
V: TRBV11-2
D: .
DNA: TGTGCCAGCAGCTTAGGAGGCGGTGGAAACACCATATATTTT
CDR3: CASSLGGGGNTIYF

size: few
J: TRBJ1-5
V: TRBV2
D: .
DNA: TGTGCCAGCAGTGAAGGGGGCAGGATGATTGTTCAGCCCCAGCATTTT
CDR3: CASSEGGRMIVQPQHF

size: .
J: TRBJ1-1
V: TRBV11-1
D: .
DNA: TGTGCCAGCAGCTTAGCCCCAAGAGTTAACACTGAAGCTTTCTTT
CDR3: CASSLAPRVNTEAFF

size: .
J: TRBJ2-7
V: TRBV12-3/TRBV12-4
D: .
DNA: TGTGCCAGCATCGGGGAAGTCGGGTACGAGCAGTACTTC
CDR3: CASIGEVGYEQYF

size: .
J: TRBJ1-1
V: TRBV9
D: .
DNA: TGTGCCAGCAGCCCCCATGGGGGGAGGACTGAAGCTTTCTTT
CDR3: CASSPHGGRTEAFF

size: many
J: TRBJ2-5
V: TRBV21-1
D: .
DNA: TGTGCCAGCAGCAAAGGGAGAACTAGCGGGGATCAAGAGACCCAGTACTTC
CDR3: CASSKGRTSGDQETQYF

size: once
J: TRBJ1-3
V: TRBV5-5
D: .
DNA: TGTGCCAGCAGCTTGGATGTCGGAGAAGGAAACACCATATATTTT
CDR3: CASSLDVGEGNTIYF

size: .
J: TRBJ1-3
V: TRBV10-3
D: .
DNA: TGTGCCATCAGTGAGACGGTAACTGGAAACACCATATATTTT
CDR3: CAISETVTGNTIYF

size: .
J: TRBJ1-5
V: TRBV7-9
D: .
DNA: TGTGCCAGCAGCTTAAGGGACACCCAGCCCCAGCATTTT
CDR3: CASSLRDTQPQHF

size: .
J: TRBJ2-7
V: TRBV5-4
D: .
DNA: TGTGCCAGCAGTCCTGACAGGTTGGCGCAGTACTTC
CDR3: CASSPDRLAQYF

size: .
J: TRBJ2-1
V: TRBV19
D: .
DNA: TGTGCCAGTAGTATGCAGGGAATCAGCAATGAGCAGTTCTTC
CDR3: CASSMQGISNEQFF

size: .
J: TRBJ2-2
V: TRBV2
D: TRBD2
DNA: TGTGCCAGCAGTGAATTTGTAGCGGGGAACACCGGGGAGCTGTTTTTT
CDR3: CASSEFVAGNTGELFF

size: .
J: TRBJ2-2
V: TRBV6-1
D: .
DNA: TGTGCCAGCAGTGAACGCCAGGGGAACACCGGGGAGCTGTTTTTT
CDR3: CASSERQGNTGELFF

size: .
J: TRBJ1-3
V: TRBV3-1/TRBV3-2
D: .
DNA: TGTGCCAGCAGCCAAGTTTGGCGGGGAACTTCTGGAAACACCATATATTTT
CDR3: CASSQVWRGTSGNTIYF

size: .
J: TRBJ1-2
V: TRBV29-1
D: .
DNA: TGCAGCGTTACAAGGGGTGAGAACTATGGCTACACCTTC
CDR3: CSVTRGENYGYTF